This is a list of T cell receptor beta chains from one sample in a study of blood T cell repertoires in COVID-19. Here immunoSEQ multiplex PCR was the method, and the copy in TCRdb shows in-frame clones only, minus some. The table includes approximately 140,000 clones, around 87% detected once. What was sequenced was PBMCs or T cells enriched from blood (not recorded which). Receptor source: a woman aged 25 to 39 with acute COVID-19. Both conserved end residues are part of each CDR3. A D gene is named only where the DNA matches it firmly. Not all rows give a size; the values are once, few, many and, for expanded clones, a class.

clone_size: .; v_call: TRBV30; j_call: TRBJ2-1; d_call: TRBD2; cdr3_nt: TGTGCCCGGAGACTAGCGGGAGGTAATGAGCAGTTCTTC; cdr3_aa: CARRLAGGNEQFF
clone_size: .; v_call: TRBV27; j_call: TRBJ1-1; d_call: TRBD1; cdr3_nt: TGTGCCAGCAGTTCCGCGGACAGGGAGAACACTGAAGCTTTCTTT; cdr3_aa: CASSSADRENTEAFF
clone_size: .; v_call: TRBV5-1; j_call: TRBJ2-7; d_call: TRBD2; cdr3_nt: TGCGCCAGCAGCTTGTATTCTAGCGGGAGCTCCTACGAGCAGTACTTC; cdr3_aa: CASSLYSSGSSYEQYF
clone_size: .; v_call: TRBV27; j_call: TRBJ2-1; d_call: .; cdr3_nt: TGTGCCAGCAGTTTGGCGGGTTCAGGGGAAGGTGAGCAGTTCTTC; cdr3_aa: CASSLAGSGEGEQFF
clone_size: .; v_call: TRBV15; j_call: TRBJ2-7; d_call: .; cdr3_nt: TGTGCCACCAGCAGCAAAGCGGGTGTACCCTACGAGCAGTACTTC; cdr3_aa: CATSSKAGVPYEQYF
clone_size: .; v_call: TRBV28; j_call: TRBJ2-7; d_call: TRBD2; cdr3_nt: TGTGCCAGCAGGTTAGCGGGAGGGGGGTACGAGCAGTACTTC; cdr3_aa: CASRLAGGGYEQYF
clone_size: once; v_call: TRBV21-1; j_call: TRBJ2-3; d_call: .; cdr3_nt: TGTGCCAGCAGCCCCAACGGGACTATTACAGGCTTGGATACGCAGTATTTT; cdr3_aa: CASSPNGTITGLDTQYF
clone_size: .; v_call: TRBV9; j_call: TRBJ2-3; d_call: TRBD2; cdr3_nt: TGTGCCAGCAGCGCACTAGCGGGAGGGCCGGGCGCAGATACGCAGTATTTT; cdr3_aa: CASSALAGGPGADTQYF
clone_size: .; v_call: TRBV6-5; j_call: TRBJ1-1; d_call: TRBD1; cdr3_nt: TGTGCCAGCAGTATTTCCGGGACAGGGGGCACTGAAGCTTTCTTT; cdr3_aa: CASSISGTGGTEAFF
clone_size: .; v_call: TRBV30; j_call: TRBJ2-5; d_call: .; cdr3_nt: TGTGCCTGGAGTGTACTGCCCCTACGAACCAAAGAGACCCAGTACTTC; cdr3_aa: CAWSVLPLRTKETQYF
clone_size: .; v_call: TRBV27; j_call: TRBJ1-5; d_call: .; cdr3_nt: TGTGCCAGCAGCTCCCTACCCGGACAGTATCAGCCCCAGCATTTT; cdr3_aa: CASSSLPGQYQPQHF
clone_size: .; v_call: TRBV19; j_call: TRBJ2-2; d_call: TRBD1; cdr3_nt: TGTGCCAGTAGCGTAGGGGACAGGGTCACCGGGGAGCTGTTTTTT; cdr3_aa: CASSVGDRVTGELFF
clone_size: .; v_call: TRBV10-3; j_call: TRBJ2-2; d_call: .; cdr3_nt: TGTGCCATCAGTAAGACAGGGAACACCGGGGAGCTGTTTTTT; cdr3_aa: CAISKTGNTGELFF
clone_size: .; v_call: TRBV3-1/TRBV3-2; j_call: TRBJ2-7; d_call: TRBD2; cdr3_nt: TGTGCCAGCAGCCAGGGACTAGCGGGAGGGGTCGAGCAGTACTTC; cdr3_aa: CASSQGLAGGVEQYF
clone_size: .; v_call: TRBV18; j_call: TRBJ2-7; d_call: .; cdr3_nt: TGTGCCAGCTCACAATTGGGGGGAAGCTCCTACGAGCAGTACTTC; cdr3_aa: CASSQLGGSSYEQYF
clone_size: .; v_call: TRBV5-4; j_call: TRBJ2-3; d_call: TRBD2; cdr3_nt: TGTGCCAGCAAGGGGCGGGAGGCTTCCGCAGATACGCAGTATTTT; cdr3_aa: CASKGREASADTQYF
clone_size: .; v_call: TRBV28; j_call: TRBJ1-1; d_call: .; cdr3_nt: TGTGCCAGCACCGTTACAGGGAACACTGAAGCTTTCTTT; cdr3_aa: CASTVTGNTEAFF
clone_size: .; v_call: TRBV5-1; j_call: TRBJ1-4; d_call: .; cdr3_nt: TGCGCCAGCAGCTTGCTTCGGTCGAATGAAAAACTGTTTTTT; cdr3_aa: CASSLLRSNEKLFF
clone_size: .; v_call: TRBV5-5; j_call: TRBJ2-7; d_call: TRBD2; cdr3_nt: TGTGCCAGCAGCCAAGTTAGCGGGACCTACGAGCAGTACTTC; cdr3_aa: CASSQVSGTYEQYF
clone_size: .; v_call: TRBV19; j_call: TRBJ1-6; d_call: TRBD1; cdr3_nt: TGTGCCAGTAGTAAAGGGGGCGAACGAAATTCACCCCTCCACTTT; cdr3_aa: CASSKGGERNSPLHF
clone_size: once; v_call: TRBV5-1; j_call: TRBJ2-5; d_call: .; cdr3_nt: TGCGCCAGCAGCCCAAGGGGACACGGGCAGGAGACCCAGTACTTC; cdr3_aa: CASSPRGHGQETQYF
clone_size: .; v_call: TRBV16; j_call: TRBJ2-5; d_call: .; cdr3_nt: TGTGCCAGCAGCCAAAAGTATACGATGAAAGGTGCGGGTAGCCAAGAGACCCAGTACTTC; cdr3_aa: CASSQKYTMKGAGSQETQYF
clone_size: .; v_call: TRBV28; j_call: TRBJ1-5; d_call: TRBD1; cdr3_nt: TGTGCCAGCAGTTCCCCTCGACAGGGAGGTCAGCCCCAGCATTTT; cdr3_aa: CASSSPRQGGQPQHF
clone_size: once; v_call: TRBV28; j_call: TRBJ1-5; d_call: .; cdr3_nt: TGTGCCAGCAGTTTATACAAACCCGGAGGGGGCAATCAGCCCCAGCATTTT; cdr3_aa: CASSLYKPGGGNQPQHF
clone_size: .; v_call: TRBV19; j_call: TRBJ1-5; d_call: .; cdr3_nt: TGTGCCAGTAGCAGCCGAGGTGTGACAGGAAGGACCCTAGGCAATCAGCCCCAGCATTTT; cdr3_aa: CASSSRGVTGRTLGNQPQHF
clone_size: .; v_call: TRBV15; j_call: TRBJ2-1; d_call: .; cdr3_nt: TGTGCCACCAGCAAAACCATAAGCGGGCTTTACAATGAGCAGTTCTTC; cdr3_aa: CATSKTISGLYNEQFF
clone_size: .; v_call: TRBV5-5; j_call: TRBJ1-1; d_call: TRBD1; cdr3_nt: TGTGCCAGCAGCTTGACAGGGGACACTGAAGCTTTCTTT; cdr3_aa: CASSLTGDTEAFF
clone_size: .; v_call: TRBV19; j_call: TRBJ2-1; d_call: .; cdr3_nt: TGTGCCAGTAGTATAGCTCAGGGGCCGTACAATGAGCAGTTCTTC; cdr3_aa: CASSIAQGPYNEQFF
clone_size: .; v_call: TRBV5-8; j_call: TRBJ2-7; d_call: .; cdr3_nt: TGTGCCAGCAGCTTGGGGACACCCTCCTACGAGCAGTACTTC; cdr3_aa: CASSLGTPSYEQYF